Following are 9 T cell receptor beta chains from one sample sequenced in a study of T cells in Graves' hyperthyroidism and ophthalmopathy. TCR beta CDR3 regions were amplified from RNA. First-round RT-PCR targeting the TCR CDR3 was performed with the HTBI primer set. MiXCR, run by TCRdb on the multiplex PCR reads, gives a single entry per CDR3 protein. This table has roughly 240,000 distinct CDR3 sequences, roughly 15% appearing once. The sample taken for sequencing was blood. All receptors come from a woman between 18 and 29 years old with Graves' ophthalmopathy.

The sample holds many counts of this clonotype. The J gene is TRBJ2-1, the V gene TRBV6-2 or TRBV6-3; TRBD2 matches 7 bases. CDR3 length equals 14 residues. CDR1 is MNHEY and CDR2 is SVGEGT in the germline V gene. V was pared by 7 bases and J by 10 bases, with 13 bases of the junction left unmatched. In DNA, the CDR3 is TGTGCCAGCACCTCCCGACTAGCCCGTTCGGAGCAGTTCTTC. Its protein product is CASTSRLARSEQFF.

This clonotype was recorded many times. The chain is built from TRBV7-3 and TRBJ2-2, with D possibly being TRBD1 (6 bases). The CDR3 consists of 14 residues. Germline loops: CDR1 SGHTA, CDR2 FQGTGA. Trimming left V 5 bases short and J 7 bases short, with 14 bases between. The CDR3 DNA is TGTGCCAGCAGCCCCAACAGGGTCGGCGGGGAGCTGTTTTTT. This encodes CASSPNRVGGELFF.

The rearrangement uses TRBV3-1 and TRBJ2-5; D unresolved. Germline V gene sequence: CDR1 LGHDT, CDR2 YNNKEL (reference sequence). CDR3 length equals 16 residues. V was cut by 0 bases and J by 1 base, with 12 bases left in between. DNA of the CDR3: TGTGCCAGCAGCCAAGATGGCGGAGCTAGCCAAGAGACCCAGTACTTC. Protein sequence: CASSQDGGASQETQYF.

This clonotype was seen a handful of times. This chain uses TRBV28 with TRBJ2-7; D remains ambiguous. This CDR3 has 13 residues. The germline V gene encodes CDR1 MDHEN and CDR2 SYDVKM. The germline V and J ends were trimmed by 3 bases and 5 bases, with 11 bases remaining between them. In DNA form, the CDR3 reads TGTGCCAGCAGTTTCCCCGGACGGGACGAGCAGTACTTC. Translation: CASSFPGRDEQYF.

This clonotype has ten or more counts. The chain carries TRBV5-1 and TRBJ2-3; 9 positions agree with TRBD2. Germline CDR1 reads SGHRS; CDR2 reads YFSETQ. The CDR3 runs 19 residues. Germline trimming cut 4 bases from V and 1 base from J; bases unmatched to any gene: 16. This chain's CDR3 is CASSSPDPSLAGGTDTQYF. CDR3 nucleotides: TGCGCCAGCAGCAGTCCCGACCCATCCTTAGCGGGGGGCACAGATACGCAGTATTTT.

This clonotype was seen many times. CDR3 in DNA: TGTGCCAGCAAGCCTAGGGAATCGTACGAGCAGTACTTC. Residues: CASKPRESYEQYF. V gene TRBV6-1 combines with J gene TRBJ2-7; D is ambiguous. This CDR3 region has 13 residues. Germline V gene data show CDR1 as MNHNS and CDR2 as SASEGT. V dropped 7 bases and J dropped 4 bases, with 14 bases sitting between them.

The sample holds many counts of this clonotype. V is TRBV20-1 and J is TRBJ2-7, with D perhaps being TRBD1 or TRBD2 (5 bases each). Trimming took off 7 bases at V and 4 bases at J, with 20 bases between the two ends. From germline, CDR1 is DFQATT and CDR2 SNEGSKA (reference sequence). The CDR3 covers 14 residues. CDR3 loop: CSGVRDGSFYEQYF. CDR3 coding DNA: TGCAGTGGGGTTAGGGACGGATCTTTTTACGAGCAGTACTTC.

This clonotype has ten or more counts. The chain joins TRBV6-1 to TRBJ2-7; the D call may be TRBD1 or TRBD2 (6 bases each). This CDR3 contains 15 residues. Trimming left V 6 bases short and J 0 bases short, with 15 bases between. The germline V gene encodes CDR1 MNHNS and CDR2 SASEGT. CDR3 amino acids: CASSSGVGSSYEQYF. The CDR3 DNA is TGTGCCAGCAGCTCAGGGGTCGGGAGCTCCTACGAGCAGTACTTC.

The count of this clonotype is one. This chain links TRBV28 with TRBJ2-1; 9 bases line up with TRBD2. The CDR3 has 14 amino acids. V gave up 6 bases and J gave up 6 bases; unmatched junction bases: 6. Germline V gene sequence: CDR1 MDHEN, CDR2 SYDVKM. This CDR3 reads CASSLSGSPNEQFF. In nucleotides, the CDR3 is TGTGCCAGCAGCCTTAGCGGGAGTCCCAATGAGCAGTTCTTC.